Shown below are 8 T cell receptor beta chains from a single sample sequenced in a study of graft-versus-host responses after intestinal transplantation. Data came from immunoSEQ multiplex PCR; TCRdb stores just in-frame clones and leaves some out. Of 20,000 to 30,000 clones in the sample, roughly 87% were seen once. These receptors lack a known antigen. This material consisted of unstimulated CD4+ T cells sorted from spleen or lymph node cells, taken before intestinal transplant. Receptors originate from a human donor who received an intestinal transplant.

The gene calls are TRBV7-2 and TRBJ1-6, with D tentatively TRBD1 (5 bases). Germline loops: CDR1 SGHTA, CDR2 FQGNSA. The CDR3 totals 15 residues. The germline V and J ends were trimmed by 1 base and 1 base, with 5 bases remaining between them. The CDR3 here is CASSLEGSYNSPLHF. The CDR3 coding sequence is TGTGCCAGCAGCTTAGAGGGGTCCTATAATTCACCCCTCCACTTT.

This chain uses TRBV5-4 with TRBJ2-1, with 11 positions matching TRBD1. The V and J ends lost 4 bases and 5 bases, in that order; junction bases with no gene match: 5. The CDR3 has 15 amino acids. Germline V gene sequence: CDR1 SGHNT, CDR2 YYREEE (reference sequence). As DNA, the CDR3 is TGTGCCAGCAGCGCCCGGGACAGGGGGAACAATGAGCAGTTCTTC. The encoded protein is CASSARDRGNNEQFF.

The rearrangement links TRBV2 to TRBJ2-3, with D perhaps matching TRBD1 (6 bases). The germline V gene has CDR1 SNHLY and CDR2 FYNNEI. This CDR3 is 17 amino acids long. The germline V and J ends were trimmed by 5 bases and 2 bases, with 20 bases remaining between them. The CDR3 nucleotides read TGTGCCAGCAGTTCCCCTTACAGGGTTTTCCCCACAGATACGCAGTATTTT. Amino acid sequence: CASSSPYRVFPTDTQYF.

The chain joins TRBV27 to TRBJ1-1, with D maybe TRBD1 (5 bases). Germline-derived CDR1 and CDR2 are MNHEY and SMNVEV (reference sequence). The length of the CDR3 is 14 residues. Trimming shortened V by 4 bases and J by 1 base, and 10 bases separated the two germline ends. CDR3 loop: CASSSRQRNTEAFF. The CDR3 DNA reads TGTGCCAGCAGTTCAAGACAGAGGAACACTGAAGCTTTCTTT.

This chain links TRBV11-2 with TRBJ2-2, with D perhaps matching TRBD1 (6 bases). CDR1 and CDR2 (germline): SGHAT, FQNNGV. V lost 1 base and J 0 bases, leaving 9 bases between the germline ends. The CDR3 loop spans 16 amino acids. In DNA form, the CDR3 reads TGTGCCAGCAGCTTAGTTCGGGACACGAACACCGGGGAGCTGTTTTTT. Its protein product is CASSLVRDTNTGELFF.

This clone was picked up a small number of times. The chain carries TRBV5-1 and TRBJ2-3; 12 bases map to TRBD2. The germline gives CDR1 SGHRS, CDR2 YFSETQ. V lost 2 bases, J lost 5 bases, and 3 bases stayed unmatched. This CDR3 is built from 15 residues. Here the CDR3 reads CASSLLAGGGDTQYF. The CDR3 nucleotides are TGCGCCAGCAGCTTACTAGCGGGGGGAGGAGATACGCAGTATTTT.

The chain couples TRBV5-1 to TRBJ2-1, with D possibly being TRBD2 (6 bases). V was cut by 4 bases and J by 7 bases, with 12 bases left in between. The germline CDR1 and CDR2 sequences are SGHRS and YFSETQ. There are 13 residues in the CDR3. CDR3 sequence (DNA): TGCGCCAGCAGCCGGGACTCGCAAAATGAGCAGTTCTTC. Amino acids: CASSRDSQNEQFF.

The J gene is TRBJ1-6, the V gene TRBV5-1, with TRBD1 matching over 9 bases. The CDR3 length is 16 residues. The V gene end was trimmed by 1 base and the J gene end by 7 bases; junction bases not matched to a gene: 6. Germline lookup yields CDR1 SGHRS and CDR2 YFSETQ. This CDR3 is CASSLTGGAGNSPLHF. CDR3 DNA: TGCGCCAGCAGCTTGACAGGGGGCGCCGGGAATTCACCCCTCCACTTT.